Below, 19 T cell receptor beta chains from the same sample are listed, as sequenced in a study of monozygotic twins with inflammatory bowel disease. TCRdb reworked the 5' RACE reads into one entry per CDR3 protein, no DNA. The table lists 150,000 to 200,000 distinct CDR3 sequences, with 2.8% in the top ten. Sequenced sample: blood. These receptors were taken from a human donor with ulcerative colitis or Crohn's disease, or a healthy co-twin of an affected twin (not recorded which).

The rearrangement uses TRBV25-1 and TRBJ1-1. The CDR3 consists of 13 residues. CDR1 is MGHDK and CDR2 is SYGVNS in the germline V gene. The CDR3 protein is CASSGLSRTEAFF.

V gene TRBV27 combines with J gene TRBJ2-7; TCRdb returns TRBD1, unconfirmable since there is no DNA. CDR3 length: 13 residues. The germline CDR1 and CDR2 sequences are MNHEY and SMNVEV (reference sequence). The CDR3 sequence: CASSFGAPSEQYF.

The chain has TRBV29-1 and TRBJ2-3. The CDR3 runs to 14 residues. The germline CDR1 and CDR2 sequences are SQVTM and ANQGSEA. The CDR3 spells CSVEGEDSTDTQYF.

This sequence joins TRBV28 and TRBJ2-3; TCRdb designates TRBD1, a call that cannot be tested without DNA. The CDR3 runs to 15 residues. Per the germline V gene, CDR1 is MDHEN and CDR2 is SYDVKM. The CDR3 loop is CASSWGTPGVDTQYF.

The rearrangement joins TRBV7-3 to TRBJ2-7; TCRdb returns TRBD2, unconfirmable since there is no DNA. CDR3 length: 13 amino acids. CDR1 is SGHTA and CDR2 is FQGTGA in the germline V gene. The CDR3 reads CASSLPETRQFYF.

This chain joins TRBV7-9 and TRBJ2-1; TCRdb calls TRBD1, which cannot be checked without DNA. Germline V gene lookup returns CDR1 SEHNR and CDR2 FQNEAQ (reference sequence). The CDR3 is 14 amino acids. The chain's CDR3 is CASSPRLTRDEQFF.

The CDR3 reads CASSEFRGDTEAFF. The chain carries TRBV6-1 and TRBJ1-1; absent DNA, TCRdb's TRBD1 call cannot be checked. This CDR3 region has 14 residues. Germline assignment: CDR1 MNHNS and CDR2 SASEGT.

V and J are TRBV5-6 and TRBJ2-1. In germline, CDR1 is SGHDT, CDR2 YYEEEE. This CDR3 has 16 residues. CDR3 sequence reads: CASSLDGAHSYNEQFF.

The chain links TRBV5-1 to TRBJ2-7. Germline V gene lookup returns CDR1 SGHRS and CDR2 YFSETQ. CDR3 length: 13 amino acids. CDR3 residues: CASSVRTDYEQYF.

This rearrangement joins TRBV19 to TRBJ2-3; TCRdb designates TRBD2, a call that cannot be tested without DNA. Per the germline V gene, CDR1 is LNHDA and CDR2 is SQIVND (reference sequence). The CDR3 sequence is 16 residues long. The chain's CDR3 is CASSPRGHSSTDTQYF.

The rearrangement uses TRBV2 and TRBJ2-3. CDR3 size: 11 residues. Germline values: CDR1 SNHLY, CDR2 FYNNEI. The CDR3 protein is CASETTDTQYF.

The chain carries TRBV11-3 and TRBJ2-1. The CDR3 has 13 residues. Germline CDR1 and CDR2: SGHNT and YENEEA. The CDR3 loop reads CASSLIPSDEQFF.

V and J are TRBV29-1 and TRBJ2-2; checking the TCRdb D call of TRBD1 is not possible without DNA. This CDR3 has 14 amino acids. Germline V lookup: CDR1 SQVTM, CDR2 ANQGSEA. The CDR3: CSARRDRDTGELFF.

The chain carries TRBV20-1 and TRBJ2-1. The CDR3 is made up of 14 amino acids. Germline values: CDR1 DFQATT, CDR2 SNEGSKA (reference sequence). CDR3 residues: CSALIARPYNEQFF.

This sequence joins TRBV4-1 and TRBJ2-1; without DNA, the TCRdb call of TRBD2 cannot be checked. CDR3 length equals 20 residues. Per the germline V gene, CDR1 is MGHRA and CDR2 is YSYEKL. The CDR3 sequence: CASSPHGGSGRTSSYNEQFF.

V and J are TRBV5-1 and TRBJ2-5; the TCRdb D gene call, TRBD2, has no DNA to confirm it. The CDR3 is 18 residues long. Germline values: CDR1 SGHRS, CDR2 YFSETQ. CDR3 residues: CASSLLLAGVGDGETQYF. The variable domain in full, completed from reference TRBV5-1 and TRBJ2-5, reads KAGVTQTPRYLIKTRGQQVTLSCSPISGHRSVSWYQQTPGQGLQFLFEYFSETQRNKGNFPGRFSGRQFSNSRSEMNVSTLELGDSALYLCASSLLLAGVGDGETQYFGPGTRLLVL.

CDR3 in amino acids: CASATTVNTEAFF. V is TRBV6-4 and J is TRBJ1-1; TCRdb's D call, TRBD1, is unchecked because there is no DNA. This CDR3 comprises 13 residues. The germline CDR1 and CDR2 sequences are MRHNA and SNTAGT.

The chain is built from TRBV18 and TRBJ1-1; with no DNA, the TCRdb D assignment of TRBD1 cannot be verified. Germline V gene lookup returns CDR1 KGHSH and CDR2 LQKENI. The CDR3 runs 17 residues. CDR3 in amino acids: CASSPQEFSRGVTEAFF.

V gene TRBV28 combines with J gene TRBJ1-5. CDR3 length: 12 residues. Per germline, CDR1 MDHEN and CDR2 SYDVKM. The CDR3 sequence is CASREGNQPQHF.